A selection of T cell receptor beta chains follows, all from one sample in a study of identical twins. TCRdb itself ran the 5' RACE reads through MiXCR, one entry per CDR3 protein. The sample yields 400,000 to 500,000 distinct CDR3 sequences, approximately 17% seen once. Sequencing input: naive T cells sorted from blood. All receptors derive from a man aged 45-65 years in good health. CDR3s leave out the opening cysteine and the closing phenylalanine or tryptophan.

V gene	J gene	CDR3 protein
TRBV29-1	TRBJ2-1	SVELGQGPNEQF
TRBV4-3	TRBJ2-1	ASSPILSSYNEQF
TRBV14	TRBJ2-1	ASSQEGTLTGFYNEQF
TRBV24-1	TRBJ2-5	ATSDFRQGRQETQY
TRBV29-1	TRBJ2-3	SVEGQGRTDTQY
TRBV6-2/TRBV6-3	TRBJ1-5	ASSRPRQVVSNQPQH
TRBV6-2/TRBV6-3	TRBJ1-1	ASSQGIHTEAF
TRBV19	TRBJ2-7	ASSFGTGGHEQY
TRBV5-1	TRBJ2-7	ASSLLPGQGLLEQY
TRBV4-3	TRBJ2-7	ASSQGMTSGVSYEQY
TRBV10-3	TRBJ1-1	AISVGDRTEAF
TRBV4-3	TRBJ2-1	ASSQDGLASNEQF
TRBV20-1	TRBJ1-1	SARIHGLNTEAF
TRBV20-1	TRBJ2-2	SARDGGRYSNTGELF
TRBV20-1	TRBJ1-5	SASDRGYSNQPQH
TRBV5-1	TRBJ2-1	ASSLASLVRDNEQF
TRBV5-1	TRBJ1-4	ASSQGTGNEKLF
TRBV7-3	TRBJ2-5	ASSRTGQGAETQY
TRBV4-3	TRBJ1-3	ASSQDSGTGNTIY
TRBV7-9	TRBJ2-5	ASRTTREEAQY
TRBV3-1	TRBJ2-3	ASSTGGTSHTDTQY
TRBV9	TRBJ2-1	ASSVGSGAPYNEQF
TRBV6-2/TRBV6-3	TRBJ1-1	ASSQTTVRGTEAF
TRBV7-2	TRBJ1-1	ASSLSDRTNTEAF
TRBV20-1	TRBJ2-5	SASWVPGGPQETQY
TRBV6-5	TRBJ2-7	ASSAPWEGQY
TRBV5-1	TRBJ2-7	ASRGQGSEQY
TRBV5-1	TRBJ1-6	ASSPLQHNSPLH
TRBV12-3/TRBV12-4	TRBJ2-1	ASSLDRLGLADNEQF
TRBV19	TRBJ2-1	ASSIGTHHSSYNEQF